Detailed here is one TCR beta chain. Its antigen is not identified. The table came from immunoSEQ multiplex PCR; TCRdb's copy has only in-frame clones and leaves some out. The sample has tens of thousands of clones; 75% are singletons. With the ViraFEST assay, the study expanded antigen-specific CD4+ T cells using viral peptide pools, then sequenced them. Subsequent to ten to eleven days of culture, CD4+ T cells were isolated. Vaccine recipients had no previous SARS-CoV-2 infection; their nucleocapsid antibodies were negative. This record belongs to a study of vaccination effects on CD4 cells after COVID-19. About the study: Either the mRNA-1273 or the BNT162b2 vaccine was given to participants as two doses. The study, taken as a whole, reports: Vaccine-induced clones in healthy vaccinees cross-reacted with common cold coronaviruses in only 1 of 255 cases. Pronounced clonal contraction occurred in clones induced by infection and by vaccine late after vaccination.

V shed 1 base, J shed 4 bases, and the junction held 15 bases outside the gene matches. Germline CDR1 LNHDA, CDR2 SQIVND (reference sequence). CDR3 size: 18 residues. The TCR comes from a human donor who received a COVID-19 vaccine. Sequenced material: CD4+ T cells from PBMCs cultured with HCoV-OC43 spike peptides, taken before COVID-19 vaccination. Subset: HCoV-OC43 spike overlapping peptide pool stimulation. The chain combines TRBV19 with TRBJ1-1; 7 bases are a match to TRBD1. The CDR3 DNA sequence: TGTGCCAGTAGTATAGCCCCGGCCGACAGGGCCTATGGCACTGAAGCTTTCTTT. It encodes CASSIAPADRAYGTEAFF.